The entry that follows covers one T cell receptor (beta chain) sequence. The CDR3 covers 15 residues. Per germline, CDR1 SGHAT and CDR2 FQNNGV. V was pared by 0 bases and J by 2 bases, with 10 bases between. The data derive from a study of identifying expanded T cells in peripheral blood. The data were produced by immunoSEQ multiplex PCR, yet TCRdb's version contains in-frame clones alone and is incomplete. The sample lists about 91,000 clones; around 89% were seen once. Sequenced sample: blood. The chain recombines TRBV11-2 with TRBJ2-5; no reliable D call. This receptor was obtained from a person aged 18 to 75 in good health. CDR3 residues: CASSLDLVTQETQYF. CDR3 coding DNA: TGTGCCAGCAGCTTAGATCTGGTTACTCAAGAGACCCAGTACTTC. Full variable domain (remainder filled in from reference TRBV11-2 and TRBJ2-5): EAGVAQSPRYKIIEKRQSVAFWCNPISGHATLYWYQQILGQGPKLLIQFQNNGVVDDSQLPKDRFSAERLKGVDSTLKIQPAKLEDSAVYLCASSLDLVTQETQYFGPGTRLLVL.